The 28 T cell receptor beta chains below were found in one sample sequenced in a study of CD8 T cells in ankylosing spondylitis listed by TCRdb under 2017. The method was 5' RACE. Sequenced on an Illumina HiSeq 2500. TCRdb took the public reads, trimmed them with fastp at Q25, ran MiXCR for clone calling and kept in-frame beta chains. Rows with a matching CDR3 protein are joined into one entry that keeps the most common DNA and genes. The sample contains more than 250,000 distinct CDR3 sequences, 11% of them found a single time. The top ten hold around 8.4% of the sample. Sequencing was done on a sample of blood, either unsorted or a sorted T cell fraction (not recorded which). Receptor source: a female donor with ankylosing spondylitis or in good health (not recorded which).

This clonotype has a count of ten or more. The J gene is TRBJ2-3, the V gene TRBV7-8, with TRBD2 matching 9 bases. This CDR3 has 15 amino acids. V was pared by 1 base and J by 3 bases, with 2 bases of the junction left unmatched. CDR1 is SGHVS, CDR2 FQNEAQ, per germline. The CDR3 here is CASSLGTSETDTQYF. The CDR3 bases are TGTGCCAGCAGCTTAGGGACTAGCGAGACAGATACGCAGTATTTT.

This clonotype appeared a few times. The chain is built from TRBV27 and TRBJ2-7; D is uncertain. This CDR3 region has 14 residues. V lost 2 bases, J lost 2 bases, and 10 bases lay in between. CDR1 is MNHEY, CDR2 SMNVEV, per germline (reference sequence). CDR3 amino acids: CASSLVGSTYEQYF. The CDR3 DNA sequence: TGTGCCAGCAGTTTAGTAGGGTCAACCTACGAGCAGTACTTC.

This chain links TRBV6-1 with TRBJ2-3; 8 nucleotides align to TRBD1. V gave up 7 bases and J gave up 5 bases; unmatched junction bases: 8. The germline CDR1 and CDR2 sequences are MNHNS and SASEGT. CDR3 length: 14 amino acids. Here the CDR3 reads CASKFQGAGDTQYF. The CDR3 nucleotides are TGTGCCAGCAAATTTCAGGGGGCCGGAGATACGCAGTATTTT.

This clonotype was seen at least ten times. The chain couples TRBV5-1 to TRBJ2-3; TRBD2 aligns across 8 bases. The CDR3 spans 16 residues. CDR1 and CDR2 from the germline V gene are SGHRS and YFSETQ. The J segment lost 4 bases and the V segment lost 0 bases, leaving 7 bases of the junction unmatched. This chain's CDR3 is CASSLEPAGVSDTQYF. The CDR3 nucleotides read TGCGCCAGCAGCTTGGAGCCAGCGGGAGTGTCAGATACGCAGTATTTT.

This clonotype was seen repeatedly, ten times or more. The chain links TRBV20-1 to TRBJ2-1, with D tentatively TRBD2 (6 bases). The CDR3 covers 14 residues. The germline CDR1 and CDR2 sequences are DFQATT and SNEGSKA (reference sequence). Trimming shortened V by 7 bases and J by 10 bases, and 23 bases separated the two germline ends. In nucleotides, the CDR3 is TGCAGTGTTCAGACCGGGCTAGCGAAGAGGGAGCAGTTCTTC. Residues: CSVQTGLAKREQFF.

This clonotype appeared many times. The genes are TRBV12-3 or TRBV12-4 and TRBJ2-5, with D tentatively TRBD1 (6 bases). The CDR3 consists of 13 residues. The ends were cut back, 3 bases at V and 5 bases at J, with 10 bases in the middle. In DNA, the CDR3 is TGTGCCAGCAGTTTCATCCAGGGGGAGACCCAGTACTTC. Protein: CASSFIQGETQYF.

In this sample, this clonotype turned up many times. The chain recombines TRBV9 with TRBJ1-2; tentative D call: TRBD1 (5 bases). Trimming left V 7 bases short and J 7 bases short, with 20 bases between. Germline CDR1 is SGDLS and CDR2 is YYNGEE. The CDR3 sequence is 14 residues long. DNA of the CDR3: TGTGCCAGCCCGGTTGGGGGGTGTTGCGCTGGCTACACCTTC. It is translated as CASPVGGCCAGYTF.

This clonotype occurred many times. The CDR3 DNA is TGCAGTGCGGCGGGACTGGGTGGCTACACCTTC. Amino acid sequence: CSAAGLGGYTF. The chain is built from TRBV20-1 and TRBJ1-2; the D gene is possibly TRBD1 (5 bases). The V end lost 6 bases, the J end lost 7 bases, and 12 bases lay between the germline ends. Germline loops: CDR1 DFQATT, CDR2 SNEGSKA (reference sequence). This CDR3 is built from 11 residues.

This clonotype was seen ten or more times. The genes are TRBV12-3 or TRBV12-4 and TRBJ2-1; possibly TRBD1 for D (6 bases). The V end lost 6 bases, the J end lost 8 bases, and 14 bases lay between the germline ends. This CDR3 is built from 13 residues. This CDR3 reads CASSLGHRYEQFF. CDR3 nucleotide sequence: TGTGCCAGCAGCCTGGGACACCGTTATGAGCAGTTCTTC.

Many counts were recorded for this clonotype. V and J are TRBV5-5 and TRBJ1-4; D may be TRBD1 (6 bases). The CDR3 totals 18 residues. In germline, CDR1 is SGHKS, CDR2 YYEKEE (reference sequence). V shed 5 bases and J shed 11 bases, with 31 bases lying between them. CDR3 sequence: CASSPFISGTQALGKLFF. The CDR3, as DNA: TGTGCCAGCAGTCCGTTCATCTCCGGGACACAGGCGTTGGGGAAACTGTTTTTT. The whole variable domain, remainder taken from reference TRBV5-5 and TRBJ1-4, is DAGVTQSPTHLIKTRGQQVTLRCSPISGHKSVSWYQQVLGQGPQFIFQYYEKEERGRGNFPDRFSARQFPNYSSELNVNALLLGDSALYLCASSPFISGTQALGKLFFGSGTQLSVL.

The CDR3 is CASSPGWGGEKLFF. The DNA of the CDR3 is TGTGCCAGCAGCCCCGGTTGGGGAGGGGAAAAACTGTTTTTT. The J gene is TRBJ1-4, the V gene TRBV28; D ambiguous. Trimming shortened V by 6 bases and J by 8 bases, and 16 bases separated the two germline ends. Germline V gene sequence: CDR1 MDHEN, CDR2 SYDVKM. This CDR3 has 14 residues.

This clonotype showed up many times. The chain combines TRBV28 with TRBJ2-5, with a weak D call TRBD1 (5 bases). Germline-derived CDR1 and CDR2 are MDHEN and SYDVKM. Trimming left V 2 bases short and J 4 bases short, with 8 bases between. The CDR3 contains 13 residues. The CDR3 spells CASSLTGRETQYF. The CDR3 DNA sequence: TGTGCCAGCAGTTTAACAGGAAGAGAGACCCAGTACTTC.

This rearrangement joins TRBV5-1 to TRBJ2-7, with a possible D match to TRBD1 (6 bases). V was cut by 4 bases and J by 2 bases, with 13 bases left in between. CDR3 length: 14 residues. In germline, CDR1 is SGHRS, CDR2 YFSETQ. CDR3 protein: CASSPGQVAYEQYF. Here the CDR3 DNA reads TGCGCCAGCAGCCCGGGACAAGTAGCCTACGAGCAGTACTTC.

This clonotype has just a few counts. This chain uses TRBV29-1 with TRBJ2-3; D possibly corresponds to TRBD1 (6 bases). V lost 6 bases to trimming and J lost 0 bases, with 13 bases between them. CDR1 and CDR2 from the germline V gene are SQVTM and ANQGSEA. CDR3 length: 14 residues. The CDR3 spells CSVRTATSTDTQYF. In DNA form, the CDR3 reads TGCAGCGTGAGGACAGCCACTAGCACAGATACGCAGTATTTT.

This clonotype was recorded many times. This sequence joins TRBV3-1 and TRBJ2-1; D uncertain. Germline loops: CDR1 LGHDT, CDR2 YNNKEL (reference sequence). Trimming took off 4 bases at V and 15 bases at J, with 4 bases between the two ends. This CDR3 is 8 amino acids long. The CDR3: CASSPPFF. The CDR3 DNA reads TGTGCCAGCAGCCCCCCGTTCTTC.

The genes are TRBV14 and TRBJ2-2, with D unresolved. Germline CDR1 reads SGHDN; CDR2 reads FVKESK. V lost 4 bases and J lost 7, with 22 bases in between. The CDR3 contains 17 residues. This CDR3 reads CASSPDNPGSVHGELFF. DNA for the CDR3: TGTGCCAGCAGCCCTGACAACCCAGGCTCCGTTCACGGGGAGCTGTTTTTT.

This clonotype came up many times. This chain links TRBV27 with TRBJ2-1; 7 bases are a match to TRBD2. The CDR3 totals 11 residues. V lost 8 bases and J lost 12; bases outside the gene matches: 7. Per the germline V gene, CDR1 is MNHEY and CDR2 is SMNVEV (reference sequence). The CDR3 DNA follows: TGTGCCAGCTCCGAAGGGAGGGTGCAGTTCTTC. Its protein is CASSEGRVQFF.

There are a few counts of this clonotype. V and J are TRBV5-1 and TRBJ2-2, with 7 bases matching TRBD2. The CDR3 length is 15 residues. The junction had 9 bases not matched to a gene; V was cut back by 4 bases and J by 6 bases. CDR1 SGHRS and CDR2 YFSETQ come from the germline V gene. CDR3 amino acids: CASSPPAGVPGELFF. As DNA, the CDR3 is TGCGCCAGCAGCCCCCCGGCGGGGGTTCCCGGGGAGCTGTTTTTT.

The chain employs TRBV7-2 and TRBJ2-1, with D perhaps matching TRBD1 (5 bases). CDR3 size: 16 residues. CDR1 and CDR2 from the germline V gene are SGHTA and FQGNSA. V was clipped by 5 bases and J by 4 bases, with 18 bases between them. CDR3 sequence (DNA): TGTGCCAGCAGCAACCAGGGCCCCAACGCTTACAATGAGCAGTTCTTC. Its protein product is CASSNQGPNAYNEQFF. Full variable domain (outside the CDR3, taken from reference TRBV7-2 and TRBJ2-1): GAGVSQSPSNKVTEKGKDVELRCDPISGHTALYWYRQSLGQGLEFLIYFQGNSAPDKSGLPSDRFSAERTGGSVSTLTIQRTQQEDSAVYLCASSNQGPNAYNEQFFGPGTRLTVL.

This clonotype was counted many times. The genes are TRBV28 and TRBJ2-2, with D tentatively TRBD1 (6 bases). CDR3 length equals 15 residues. V lost 6 bases and J 4 bases, leaving 15 bases between the germline ends. Germline V gene lookup returns CDR1 MDHEN and CDR2 SYDVKM. For the CDR3, the DNA is TGTGCCAGCAGGGAGGACAGCTATGCCACCGGGGAGCTGTTTTTT. Its protein is CASREDSYATGELFF.

This clonotype was picked up a small number of times. CDR3 sequence: CASSSETSAVSEQFF. CDR3 bases: TGTGCCAGCAGTTCTGAGACTAGCGCCGTCAGTGAGCAGTTCTTC. The rearrangement links TRBV6-5 to TRBJ2-1, with 8 positions matching TRBD2. V gave up 4 bases and J gave up 9 bases; unmatched junction bases: 11. CDR3 length equals 15 residues. CDR1 is MNHEY, CDR2 SVGAGI, per germline.

This clonotype was detected ten times or more. This rearrangement joins TRBV3-1 to TRBJ2-1; D is uncertain. The CDR3 sequence is 14 residues long. Trimming stripped 4 bases from V and 8 bases from J, with 15 bases between. CDR1 is LGHDT and CDR2 is YNNKEL in the germline V gene (reference sequence). Here the CDR3 DNA reads TGTGCCAGCAGCCCCCGTCGGGTTTTGGATGAGCAGTTCTTC. It is translated as CASSPRRVLDEQFF.

This clonotype was picked up many times. The V call is TRBV20-1, the J call TRBJ2-1, with 8 bases lining up with TRBD2. CDR3 size: 16 residues. Germline-derived CDR1 and CDR2 are DFQATT and SNEGSKA (reference sequence). The J segment lost 3 bases and the V segment lost 1 base, leaving 8 bases of the junction unmatched. The CDR3 DNA follows: TGCAGTGCTAGAGCCTCCCGGAGCGGGGGCTACAATGAGCAGTTCTTC. Amino acids: CSARASRSGGYNEQFF.

This clonotype was counted ten times or more. The chain carries TRBV5-1 and TRBJ2-7; D possibly uses TRBD1 or TRBD2 (6 bases each). Germline lookup yields CDR1 SGHRS and CDR2 YFSETQ. V lost 0 bases and J 3 bases, leaving 22 bases between the germline ends. The CDR3 covers 18 residues. The DNA of the CDR3 is TGCGCCAGCAGCTTGGGCGGGACACCTCAAAAAGGGATCTACGAGCAGTACTTC. It codes for CASSLGGTPQKGIYEQYF.

This clonotype was seen repeatedly, ten times or more. V usage is TRBV20-1 and J usage is TRBJ1-2; possible D gene TRBD1, 6 bases. Trimming shortened V by 5 bases and J by 0 bases, and 13 bases separated the two germline ends. Germline V gene sequence: CDR1 DFQATT, CDR2 SNEGSKA (reference sequence). This CDR3 contains 14 residues. CDR3 sequence (DNA): TGCAGTGCTCCTAGGGACATTCCTAACTATGGCTACACCTTC. It is translated as CSAPRDIPNYGYTF.

V usage is TRBV20-1 and J usage is TRBJ2-7; TRBD2 matches at 7 bases. Germline V gene data show CDR1 as DFQATT and CDR2 as SNEGSKA (reference sequence). The ends lost 0 bases at V and 7 bases at J; junction bases unmatched: 6. The CDR3 runs to 13 residues. The CDR3 sequence is CSARDGAGEEQYF. Written as DNA, the CDR3 is TGCAGTGCTAGAGATGGGGCGGGAGAAGAGCAGTACTTC.

This clonotype appeared many times. The chain couples TRBV28 to TRBJ2-2; 11 bases fit TRBD2. The germline CDR1 and CDR2 sequences are MDHEN and SYDVKM. Unmatched junction bases numbered 13, after V lost 3 bases and J lost 1 base. The CDR3 is 20 residues long. CDR3 in DNA: TGTGCCAGCAGTTTGCCCCCAGCCTTTAGCGGGAGGGTGAACACCGGGGAGCTGTTTTTT. Translation: CASSLPPAFSGRVNTGELFF.

This clonotype was observed at least ten times. The chain recombines TRBV20-1 with TRBJ2-3; 7 positions agree with TRBD1. The trim removed 4 bases at V and 4 bases at J, leaving 2 bases unmatched. This CDR3 spans 12 amino acids. CDR1 and CDR2 (germline): DFQATT, SNEGSKA (reference sequence). The CDR3 DNA reads TGCAGTGCTAAAGGGGGCGCAGATACGCAGTATTTT. It is translated as CSAKGGADTQYF.